The 30 T cell receptor beta chains listed next were all sequenced from one sample in a study of cytomegalovirus exposure and HLA in healthy donors (dated by TCRdb to about 2017). The library came from the immunoSEQ multiplex PCR assay. The multiplex PCR relied on a mix of 60 forward primers for TCR Vbeta segments and 13 reverse primers for TCR Jbeta segments. The table comes from immuneACCESS by way of TCRdb, which keeps in-frame sequences with V and J called. Part of the clones is missing from these tables; in studies checked, under half for an unresolved V gene and the rest for unknown reasons. For this sample the table gives roughly 110,000 clones, of which around 79% were detected only once. The ten largest clones add up to roughly 3.4% of the sample. Sample: PBMCs. These receptors came from a man aged 60 to 75 in good health and CMV-seronegative.

With regard to this clone: Other DNA sequences in the same sample also yield this CDR3. V usage is TRBV27 and J usage is TRBJ1-2; TRBD1 aligns across 7 bases. V lost 3 bases, J lost 5 bases, and 6 bases stayed unmatched. The germline V gene has CDR1 MNHEY and CDR2 SMNVEV (reference sequence). CDR3 length equals 14 residues. This CDR3 reads CASSFGQGDYGYTF. The CDR3 DNA sequence: TGTGCCAGCAGTTTTGGGCAGGGGGATTATGGCTACACCTTC.

CDR3 bases: TGTGCCAGCAGCCCTGGGACTAGCGGGGGTCACATTCAGTACTTC. Translation: CASSPGTSGGHIQYF. The chain links TRBV7-8 to TRBJ2-4; 14 nucleotides align to TRBD2. Germline values: CDR1 SGHVS, CDR2 FQNEAQ. This CDR3 comprises 15 residues. J was trimmed by 8 bases and V by 5 bases; bases with no gene match: 5.

The chain couples TRBV11-3 to TRBJ2-1, with 7 bases that match TRBD1. The J segment lost 5 bases and the V segment lost 3 bases, leaving 4 bases of the junction unmatched. Per the germline V gene, CDR1 is SGHNT and CDR2 is YENEEA. The CDR3 loop spans 14 amino acids. The CDR3 loop is CASSFDRANNEQFF. The CDR3 DNA reads as TGTGCCAGCAGCTTCGACAGGGCAAACAATGAGCAGTTCTTC.

This clone was seen only once. V and J are TRBV2 and TRBJ1-1; 7 positions agree with TRBD1. V was pared by 7 bases and J by 9 bases, with 11 bases of the junction left unmatched. CDR3 size: 13 residues. Germline CDR1 is SNHLY and CDR2 is FYNNEI. The CDR3 coding sequence is TGTGCCAGCAATCCAACGACAGGGCAAAAAGCTTTCTTT. Protein product: CASNPTTGQKAFF.

CDR3 region: CASSRTDNTGELFF. CDR3 nucleotide sequence: TGTGCCAGCAGTCGGACAGATAACACCGGGGAGCTGTTTTTT. The rearrangement uses TRBV28 and TRBJ2-2, with D maybe TRBD1 (6 bases). Germline V gene data show CDR1 as MDHEN and CDR2 as SYDVKM. The CDR3 is made up of 14 amino acids. Trimming removed 5 bases at V and 2 bases at J, with 9 bases between.

The rearrangement links TRBV5-1 to TRBJ1-1, with D hard to call. Germline loops: CDR1 SGHRS, CDR2 YFSETQ. This CDR3 has 16 amino acids. V lost 0 bases to trimming and J lost 4 bases, with 16 bases between them. The CDR3 loop reads CASSLGHRPRGTEAFF. CDR3 in DNA: TGCGCCAGCAGCTTGGGACATCGACCGCGGGGCACTGAAGCTTTCTTT. The entire variable domain, with the rest obtained from reference TRBV5-1 and TRBJ1-1, is as follows: KAGVTQTPRYLIKTRGQQVTLSCSPISGHRSVSWYQQTPGQGLQFLFEYFSETQRNKGNFPGRFSGRQFSNSRSEMNVSTLELGDSALYLCASSLGHRPRGTEAFFGQGTRLTVV.

This chain connects TRBV7-9 to TRBJ1-5; 8 nucleotides line up with TRBD1. Unmatched junction bases numbered 2, after V lost 6 bases and J lost 1 base. The CDR3 contains 14 residues. CDR1 is SEHNR and CDR2 is FQNEAQ in the germline V gene (reference sequence). CDR3: CASSGQGSNQPQHF. CDR3 nucleotides: TGTGCCAGCAGTGGACAGGGAAGCAATCAGCCCCAGCATTTT.

The chain couples TRBV18 to TRBJ1-5; D is ambiguous. There are 13 residues in the CDR3. Trimming stripped 3 bases from V and 4 bases from J, with 7 bases between. Germline loops: CDR1 KGHSH, CDR2 LQKENI. The CDR3 is CASSPRINQPQHF. The CDR3 coding sequence is TGTGCCAGCTCACCCAGGATAAATCAGCCCCAGCATTTT.

This rearrangement joins TRBV9 to TRBJ1-2, with 8 bases that match TRBD1. Germline values: CDR1 SGDLS, CDR2 YYNGEE. Germline trimming cut 0 bases from V and 8 bases from J; bases unmatched to any gene: 9. The CDR3 sequence is 15 residues long. CDR3: CASSVVPGTGEGYTF. DNA of the CDR3: TGTGCCAGCAGCGTAGTTCCTGGGACAGGTGAGGGCTACACCTTC.

The rearrangement uses TRBV7-2 and TRBJ2-5; weak D call: TRBD2 (6 bases). Germline loops: CDR1 SGHTA, CDR2 FQGNSA. The CDR3 sequence is 17 residues long. Trimming shortened V by 1 base and J by 5 bases, and 20 bases separated the two germline ends. CDR3: CASSLGLTSTPRETQYF. CDR3 coding DNA: TGTGCCAGCAGCTTAGGCCTCACTAGCACCCCTCGGGAGACCCAGTACTTC.

The V gene is TRBV5-4, the J gene TRBJ2-2; TRBD2 aligns across 11 bases. The V and J ends lost 3 bases and 2 bases, in that order; junction bases with no gene match: 6. From germline, CDR1 is SGHNT and CDR2 YYREEE (reference sequence). CDR3 length: 17 residues. The DNA of the CDR3 is TGTGCCAGCAGCTCGGTTAGCGGGGGGGCCAACACCGGGGAGCTGTTTTTT. Translating gives CASSSVSGGANTGELFF.

This clone was detected once. V and J are TRBV14 and TRBJ2-1, with 9 bases aligning to TRBD2. Trimming removed 0 bases from V and 4 bases from J; junction bases left unmatched: 13. This CDR3 has 19 amino acids. Germline V gives CDR1 SGHDN, CDR2 FVKESK. Here the CDR3 DNA reads TGTGCCAGCAGCCAAGAGCCCCCAAGTAGCGGGGGAATTTACAATGAGCAGTTCTTC. It specifies CASSQEPPSSGGIYNEQFF.

The V call is TRBV7-9, the J call TRBJ1-1; D not certain. With 1 base removed from V and 1 base from J, the gap between germline ends came to 10 bases. Germline V CDR1 and CDR2: SEHNR, FQNEAQ (reference sequence). CDR3 length: 15 amino acids. The CDR3 protein is CASSLGSVKNTEAFF. The CDR3 region has the DNA TGTGCCAGCAGCTTAGGGTCAGTCAAGAACACTGAAGCTTTCTTT.

The chain has TRBV20-1 and TRBJ1-1; D is unresolved. V lost 6 bases, J lost 10 bases, and 15 bases lay in between. The CDR3 is 11 residues long. Germline V gene lookup returns CDR1 DFQATT and CDR2 SNEGSKA (reference sequence). CDR3 in DNA: TGCAGTGCCGCGAGTATGCCTTCAGCTTTCTTT. Encoded protein: CSAASMPSAFF.

The chain recombines TRBV7-2 with TRBJ1-3; D might be TRBD1 (6 bases). The CDR3 contains 16 residues. Trimming took off 7 bases at V and 1 base at J, with 17 bases between the two ends. Germline assignment: CDR1 SGHTA and CDR2 FQGNSA. CDR3 sequence: CASTTIRGQSGNTIYF. In DNA, the CDR3 is TGTGCCAGCACCACGATCAGGGGCCAGTCTGGAAACACCATATATTTT. The whole variable domain, remainder taken from reference TRBV7-2 and TRBJ1-3, is GAGVSQSPSNKVTEKGKDVELRCDPISGHTALYWYRQSLGQGLEFLIYFQGNSAPDKSGLPSDRFSAERTGGSVSTLTIQRTQQEDSAVYLCASTTIRGQSGNTIYFGEGSWLTVV.

The gene calls are TRBV11-1 and TRBJ2-2; 16 positions agree with TRBD2. The CDR3 is 17 residues long. With 4 bases clipped from V and 4 bases from J, the junction kept 3 bases outside the gene matches. Germline CDR1 is SGHAT and CDR2 is FQDESV (reference sequence). CDR3 DNA: TGTGCCAGCAGCTCGGGACTAGCGGGGGGGGGCACCGGGGAGCTGTTTTTT. Residues: CASSSGLAGGGTGELFF.

The chain couples TRBV4-3 to TRBJ2-1; TRBD2 matches 7 bases. V lost 5 bases and J lost 2; bases outside the gene matches: 9. The CDR3 consists of 16 residues. CDR1 is LGHNA, CDR2 YSLEER, per germline. The CDR3 here is CASSSGSGATYNEQFF. The CDR3 DNA sequence: TGCGCCAGCAGCTCGGGGAGCGGGGCGACCTACAATGAGCAGTTCTTC.

The rearrangement joins TRBV7-2 to TRBJ1-4, with TRBD1 matching over 8 bases. The V gene's germline CDR1 is SGHTA and CDR2 FQGNSA. The CDR3 is 15 amino acids. Unmatched junction bases numbered 9, after V lost 4 bases and J lost 8 bases. CDR3 protein: CASSSEDRVYEKLFF. CDR3 in DNA: TGTGCCAGCAGCTCCGAGGACAGGGTGTACGAAAAACTGTTTTTT. The full variable domain, rest sourced from reference TRBV7-2 and TRBJ1-4, is GAGVSQSPSNKVTEKGKDVELRCDPISGHTALYWYRQSLGQGLEFLIYFQGNSAPDKSGLPSDRFSAERTGGSVSTLTIQRTQQEDSAVYLCASSSEDRVYEKLFFGSGTQLSVL.

V and J are TRBV6-5 and TRBJ1-2, with unresolved D. Germline V gene data show CDR1 as MNHEY and CDR2 as SVGAGI. The CDR3 consists of 15 residues. Deletions cut 0 bases from V and 2 bases from J, with 10 bases between. The CDR3 sequence is CASSYSRLPNYGYTF. The CDR3 nucleotides are TGTGCCAGCAGTTACTCGAGACTGCCCAACTATGGCTACACCTTC.

V and J are TRBV18 and TRBJ1-6, with D perhaps matching TRBD1 (5 bases). This CDR3 is 14 amino acids long. Trimming cost V 3 bases and J 5 bases, with 8 bases left between them. Per germline, CDR1 KGHSH and CDR2 LQKENI. CDR3 bases: TGTGCCAGCTCACCGGCAGGGAATAATTCACCCCTCCACTTT. As protein: CASSPAGNNSPLHF.

The chain carries TRBV5-1 and TRBJ1-1, with 7 bases aligning to TRBD1. The germline V gene has CDR1 SGHRS and CDR2 YFSETQ. CDR3 length equals 14 residues. The trim removed 4 bases at V and 3 bases at J, leaving 6 bases unmatched. Here the CDR3 reads CASSARDSDTEAFF. CDR3 DNA: TGCGCCAGCAGCGCCCGGGACAGCGACACTGAAGCTTTCTTT.

The V call is TRBV2, the J call TRBJ1-2, with 9 bases that match TRBD1. Looked up from germline, CDR1 is SNHLY and CDR2 is FYNNEI. The CDR3 length is 17 residues. V trimming: 5 bases; J trimming: 4 bases; junction bases outside the gene matches: 14. The CDR3 sequence: CASSLRTGDREGYGYTF. The CDR3, as DNA: TGTGCCAGCAGTTTGAGGACAGGGGACCGTGAGGGCTATGGCTACACCTTC.

This sequence joins TRBV11-3 and TRBJ2-4, with D tentatively TRBD2 (5 bases). V was shortened by 3 bases and J by 0 bases, with 12 bases between the two germline ends. The CDR3 has 16 amino acids. Germline lookup yields CDR1 SGHNT and CDR2 YENEEA. DNA of the CDR3: TGTGCCAGCAGCTTTCCCCCGGCGGGAGCCAAAAACATTCAGTACTTC. The encoded protein is CASSFPPAGAKNIQYF.

The chain carries TRBV7-2 and TRBJ2-2; no clear D. Germline V lookup: CDR1 SGHTA, CDR2 FQGNSA. V gave up 6 bases and J gave up 1 base, with 9 bases separating them. The CDR3 sequence is 14 residues long. The CDR3 is CASSLVRNTGELFF. As DNA, the CDR3 is TGTGCCAGCAGTCTCGTCCGGAACACCGGGGAGCTGTTTTTT.

The rearrangement joins TRBV14 to TRBJ2-5, with 10 bases aligning to TRBD1. Trimming at V came to 4 bases and at J to 4 bases, leaving 0 bases not matched to a gene. Germline assignment: CDR1 SGHDN and CDR2 FVKESK. The CDR3 extends over 13 amino acids. The CDR3 DNA follows: TGTGCCAGCAGCCGGGACAGGGGAGAGACCCAGTACTTC. Residues: CASSRDRGETQYF. The full variable domain, completed using reference TRBV14 and TRBJ2-5, is EAGVTQFPSHSVIEKGQTVTLRCDPISGHDNLYWYRRVMGKEIKFLLHFVKESKQDESGMPNNRFLAERTGGTYSTLKVQPAELEDSGVYFCASSRDRGETQYFGPGTRLLVL.

The chain employs TRBV6-6 and TRBJ1-1, with D perhaps TRBD1 (6 bases). The germline V gene has CDR1 MNHNY and CDR2 SVGAGI (reference sequence). This CDR3 is 13 amino acids long. With 5 bases removed from V and 7 bases from J, the gap between germline ends came to 14 bases. The CDR3 region is CASSPGPGDEAFF. The CDR3 region has the DNA TGTGCCAGCAGTCCGGGACCAGGGGATGAAGCTTTCTTT.

The chain uses TRBV7-2 and TRBJ1-1; 9 bases agree with TRBD1. V dropped 5 bases and J dropped 5; count of bases not matched to a gene: 9. CDR1 SGHTA and CDR2 FQGNSA come from the germline V gene. The CDR3 is made up of 15 amino acids. CDR3 coding DNA: TGTGCCAGCAGCCTAGATCCGGGACAGGGAACTGAAGCTTTCTTT. Its protein is CASSLDPGQGTEAFF.

The chain joins TRBV6-6 to TRBJ2-1, with D possibly being TRBD2 (5 bases). Germline CDR1 is MNHNY and CDR2 is SVGAGI (reference sequence). CDR3 length: 15 residues. Trimming left V 2 bases short and J 3 bases short, with 11 bases between. CDR3 sequence reads: CASSYLLRDYNEQFF. In DNA, the CDR3 is TGTGCCAGCAGTTACCTCCTCCGGGACTACAATGAGCAGTTCTTC.

The rearrangement links TRBV11-2 to TRBJ1-2; 7 bases match TRBD1. This CDR3 is built from 14 residues. The J segment lost 5 bases and the V segment lost 5 bases, leaving 8 bases of the junction unmatched. The germline gives CDR1 SGHAT, CDR2 FQNNGV. The CDR3 reads CASSNPDREYGYTF. CDR3 DNA sequence: TGTGCCAGCAGCAACCCTGACAGGGAATATGGCTACACCTTC.

This rearrangement joins TRBV7-6 to TRBJ2-5; 8 bases map to TRBD1. Losses at the gene ends were 5 bases for V and 5 bases for J; bases not matched to a gene: 19. The germline CDR1 and CDR2 sequences are SGHVS and FNYEAQ. The CDR3 length is 18 residues. The CDR3, as DNA: TGTGCCAGCAGCGTCACAGGGGGGAATGCTGCCCCGGGGGAGACCCAGTACTTC. This translates into CASSVTGGNAAPGETQYF.